One and the same sample provided the 27 T cell receptor beta chains below, sequenced in a study of blood T cells in healthy people across ages. Sample-barcoded 5' priming and a J-beta primer mix drove a second PCR of roughly 7 to 11 cycles. TCRdb reprocessed the 5' RACE reads via MiXCR and lists one record per CDR3 protein. The sample contains roughly 700,000 distinct CDR3 sequences, 49% of which appear only once. The sequencing input was blood. Source of these receptors: a woman aged 55-70 years in good health.

This clonotype showed up many times. V usage is TRBV7-3 and J usage is TRBJ2-1; 10 bases line up with TRBD2. The CDR3 has 15 residues. V shed 6 bases, J shed 4 bases, and the junction held 6 bases outside the gene matches. Looked up from germline, CDR1 is SGHTA and CDR2 is FQGTGA. The CDR3 is CASSPLAGAYNEQFF. The CDR3 DNA sequence: TGTGCCAGCAGTCCCCTAGCGGGAGCTTACAATGAGCAGTTCTTC.

In its sample, this clonotype was seen a few times. This rearrangement joins TRBV12-3 or TRBV12-4 to TRBJ1-2, with D unclear. CDR3 length: 12 residues. The ends were cut back, 6 bases at V and 2 bases at J, with 7 bases in the middle. The DNA of the CDR3 is TGTGCCAGCAGGGTCCTCAACTATGGCTACACCTTC. It specifies CASRVLNYGYTF.

This chain links TRBV2 with TRBJ2-3, with TRBD2 as a possible D gene (6 bases). V lost 2 bases and J 6 bases, leaving 9 bases between the germline ends. The germline CDR1 and CDR2 sequences are SNHLY and FYNNEI. The CDR3 covers 13 residues. CDR3 nucleotides: TGTGCCAGCAGTGAACAGCGGGCGGATACGCAGTATTTT. It translates to CASSEQRADTQYF.

This rearrangement joins TRBV27 to TRBJ2-7, with 7 bases fitting TRBD1. Per the germline V gene, CDR1 is MNHEY and CDR2 is SMNVEV (reference sequence). The CDR3 runs 14 residues. V dropped 5 bases and J dropped 3; count of bases not matched to a gene: 7. The CDR3 nucleotides read TGTGCCAGCAGTGGACAGGACTCGGGCTACGAGCAGTACTTC. Translated: CASSGQDSGYEQYF.

The V call is TRBV30, the J call TRBJ2-4; D perhaps matches TRBD2 (5 bases). The assigned J gene may be wrong: the sequence end matches TRBJ2-5 better. This CDR3 is built from 13 residues. From germline, CDR1 is GTSNPN and CDR2 SVGIG (reference sequence). CDR3 amino acids: CAWSHVRGETQYF. The CDR3 DNA reads as TGTGCCTGGAGTCATGTAAGAGGGGAGACCCAGTACTTC.

Only a few counts were recorded for this clonotype. The chain combines TRBV29-1 with TRBJ1-1; TRBD1 might be the D (6 bases). Germline CDR1 reads SQVTM; CDR2 reads ANQGSEA. This CDR3 is 15 amino acids long. Trimming stripped 4 bases from V and 0 bases from J, with 15 bases between. The chain's CDR3 is CSVVRAGHMNTEAFF. DNA for the CDR3: TGCAGCGTTGTCCGGGCGGGACACATGAACACTGAAGCTTTCTTT.

The chain is built from TRBV28 and TRBJ1-5; D possibly corresponds to TRBD1 (5 bases). The V end was cut by 6 bases, the J end by 7 bases, with 10 bases between. Germline V gene lookup returns CDR1 MDHEN and CDR2 SYDVKM. The CDR3 extends over 12 amino acids. Written as DNA, the CDR3 is TGTGCCAGCAGCCGGACACAGCAGCCCCAGCATTTT. Residues: CASSRTQQPQHF.

The V call is TRBV12-3 or TRBV12-4, the J call TRBJ2-5; tentative D call: TRBD2 (7 bases). Trimming stripped 6 bases from V and 5 bases from J, with 19 bases between. This CDR3 contains 15 residues. The CDR3 region is CASRMHGGRGETQYF. CDR3 nucleotides: TGTGCCAGCAGAATGCACGGGGGGCGAGGGGAGACCCAGTACTTC.

V usage is TRBV20-1 and J usage is TRBJ1-5; D not certain. This CDR3 is 15 amino acids long. The germline V gene encodes CDR1 DFQATT and CDR2 SNEGSKA (reference sequence). Trimming pared 2 bases from V and 0 bases from J, leaving 11 bases between. The CDR3 spells CSARPGRTSNQPQHF. The CDR3 DNA reads as TGCAGTGCTAGACCCGGACGGACTAGCAATCAGCCCCAGCATTTT.

The V call is TRBV6-2 or TRBV6-3, the J call TRBJ1-1, with D maybe TRBD1 (6 bases). Germline loops: CDR1 MNHEY, CDR2 SVGEGT. Deletions cut 7 bases from V and 4 bases from J, with 13 bases between. The CDR3 runs to 13 residues. CDR3 sequence: CASTFQGLTEAFF. Here the CDR3 DNA reads TGTGCCAGCACCTTCCAGGGGCTCACTGAAGCTTTCTTT.

The table lists this clonotype with a few counts. This sequence joins TRBV15 and TRBJ2-5, with TRBD2 as a possible D gene (5 bases). The germline V and J ends were trimmed by 0 bases and 7 bases, with 21 bases remaining between them. This CDR3 comprises 17 residues. Germline assignment: CDR1 LNHNV and CDR2 YYDKDF (reference sequence). Written as DNA, the CDR3 is TGTGCCACCAGCAGAGATCAAAGGACTCCCGCCCAGGCGACCCAGTACTTC. Protein product: CATSRDQRTPAQATQYF.

The chain links TRBV5-1 to TRBJ2-7, with D tentatively TRBD2 (6 bases). The V and J ends lost 3 bases and 6 bases respectively, with 13 bases between them. The CDR3 spans 13 residues. CDR1 and CDR2 from the germline V gene are SGHRS and YFSETQ. CDR3 in DNA: TGCGCCAGCAGCTCCGGGACTTTTGGCGAGCAGTACTTC. Translation: CASSSGTFGEQYF.

The CDR3: CASSLGLAGLPGTDTQYF. The CDR3 bases are TGTGCCAGCAGCTTGGGACTAGCGGGACTCCCCGGCACAGATACGCAGTATTTT. The chain couples TRBV5-5 to TRBJ2-3; 11 bases are shared with TRBD2. The germline gives CDR1 SGHKS, CDR2 YYEKEE (reference sequence). The CDR3 totals 18 residues. J gave up 1 base and V 0 bases, and 7 bases lay outside the gene matches.

The V call is TRBV4-1, the J call TRBJ1-2; possible D gene TRBD1, 5 bases. Germline CDR1 is MGHRA and CDR2 is YSYEKL. CDR3 length: 14 amino acids. Trimming left V 5 bases short and J 7 bases short, with 17 bases between. The CDR3 reads CASSSWRGGAGYTF. The CDR3 coding sequence is TGCGCCAGCAGCTCTTGGAGGGGAGGCGCTGGCTACACCTTC.

This chain joins TRBV9 and TRBJ2-5; 8 positions agree with TRBD2. V lost 0 bases to trimming and J lost 5 bases; unmatched junction nucleotides: 9. Germline V gene data show CDR1 as SGDLS and CDR2 as YYNGEE. The CDR3 totals 16 residues. Here the CDR3 reads CASSVAGGSRWETQYF. CDR3 sequence (DNA): TGTGCCAGCAGCGTAGCGGGAGGGAGTAGGTGGGAGACCCAGTACTTC.

This clonotype was recorded a few times. The chain uses TRBV5-1 and TRBJ2-7, with a weak D call TRBD2 (5 bases). V shed 2 bases and J shed 3 bases, with 9 bases lying between them. The germline CDR1 and CDR2 sequences are SGHRS and YFSETQ. CDR3 length: 13 amino acids. The CDR3 DNA follows: TGCGCCAGCAGCTTCGGGGATCTCTACGAGCAGTACTTC. This sequence encodes CASSFGDLYEQYF. Based on the CDR3 plus reference TRBV5-1 and TRBJ2-7, the full variable domain is KAGVTQTPRYLIKTRGQQVTLSCSPISGHRSVSWYQQTPGQGLQFLFEYFSETQRNKGNFPGRFSGRQFSNSRSEMNVSTLELGDSALYLCASSFGDLYEQYFGPGTRLTVT.

The chain is built from TRBV7-8 and TRBJ2-1; weak D call: TRBD1 (5 bases). In germline, CDR1 is SGHVS, CDR2 FQNEAQ. V lost 8 bases and J lost 5, with 13 bases in between. The CDR3 runs 13 residues. The CDR3 protein is CASLGATHNEQFF. The CDR3 coding sequence is TGTGCCAGCCTTGGGGCTACTCACAATGAGCAGTTCTTC. Variable domain in full (rest from reference TRBV7-8 and TRBJ2-1): GAGVSQSPRYKVAKRGQDVALRCDPISGHVSLFWYQQALGQGPEFLTYFQNEAQLDKSGLPSDRFFAERPEGSVSTLKIQRTQQEDSAVYLCASLGATHNEQFFGPGTRLTVL.

This clonotype was counted a few times. This chain links TRBV27 with TRBJ2-5; 8 nucleotides match TRBD1. Germline assignment: CDR1 MNHEY and CDR2 SMNVEV (reference sequence). This CDR3 is built from 14 residues. After removal of 7 bases from V and 4 bases from J, the junction contained 8 bases not matched to a gene. The CDR3 region is CASIAGTGSETQYF. The CDR3 DNA sequence: TGTGCCAGCATCGCCGGGACAGGTTCAGAGACCCAGTACTTC.

This sequence joins TRBV20-1 and TRBJ1-5, with 7 bases lining up with TRBD1. The CDR3 totals 13 residues. Germline lookup yields CDR1 DFQATT and CDR2 SNEGSKA (reference sequence). The CDR3 DNA reads as TGCAGCCAGGGGGGGCTGAGCAATCAGCCCCAGCATTTT. As protein: CSQGGLSNQPQHF.

J is TRBJ2-7 and V is TRBV20-1; D remains ambiguous. Germline CDR1 and CDR2: DFQATT and SNEGSKA (reference sequence). V lost 0 bases and J 4 bases, leaving 13 bases between the germline ends. The CDR3 runs to 14 residues. This chain's CDR3 is CSAREGKGSYEQYF. CDR3 coding DNA: TGCAGTGCTAGAGAAGGGAAGGGTTCTTACGAGCAGTACTTC.

The sample holds a few counts of this clonotype. CDR3 protein: CSVDRGNVEAFF. The CDR3 nucleotides are TGCAGCGTTGATAGGGGGAATGTTGAAGCTTTCTTT. The V call is TRBV29-1, the J call TRBJ1-1, with a possible D match to TRBD1 (6 bases). Germline CDR1 SQVTM, CDR2 ANQGSEA. The germline V and J ends were trimmed by 3 bases and 7 bases, with 12 bases remaining between them. The CDR3 is made up of 12 amino acids.

In its sample, this clonotype was seen a few times. The chain has TRBV28 and TRBJ2-1; 9 nucleotides match TRBD1. Trimming at V came to 6 bases and at J to 4 bases, leaving 7 bases not matched to a gene. Per the germline V gene, CDR1 is MDHEN and CDR2 is SYDVKM. CDR3 length: 15 residues. DNA for the CDR3: TGTGCCAGCAGACCCGGACAGGGGACATACAATGAGCAGTTCTTC. This gives the protein CASRPGQGTYNEQFF.

This CDR3 reads CASSFGGGSYGYTF. The CDR3 DNA reads as TGTGCCAGCAGTTTTGGCGGGGGATCCTATGGCTACACCTTC. The chain uses TRBV12-3 or TRBV12-4 and TRBJ1-2; possibly TRBD1 for D (5 bases). Trimming stripped 3 bases from V and 4 bases from J, with 12 bases between. The CDR3 extends over 14 amino acids.

The J gene is TRBJ2-4, the V gene TRBV7-2, with TRBD2 identical over 8 bases. There are 15 residues in the CDR3. Germline-derived CDR1 and CDR2 are SGHTA and FQGNSA. J gave up 13 bases and V 5 bases, and 16 bases lay outside the gene matches. CDR3 nucleotide sequence: TGTGCCAGCAGCCTCCTGGCGGGAGGAAGGAGTGAGCAGTACTTC. Translation gives CASSLLAGGRSEQYF.

This clonotype was recorded once. The rearrangement joins TRBV12-3 or TRBV12-4 to TRBJ2-5, with TRBD1 matching over 8 bases. V trimming: 6 bases; J trimming: 1 base; junction bases outside the gene matches: 4. The CDR3 consists of 14 residues. CDR3 DNA sequence: TGTGCCAGCAGCTCAGGGGGCTCCCAAGAGACCCAGTACTTC. Translated: CASSSGGSQETQYF.

This clonotype was seen a few times. V and J are TRBV3-1 and TRBJ2-1; D tentatively fits TRBD1 or TRBD2 (5 bases each). V lost 7 bases and J lost 7, with 11 bases in between. The CDR3 covers 12 residues. Per germline, CDR1 LGHDT and CDR2 YNNKEL (reference sequence). CDR3 nucleotides: TGTGCCAGCACCGGGACGGGTAATGAGCAGTTCTTC. Its translation is CASTGTGNEQFF.

As regards this clonotype: Since the CDR3 does not end with the conserved phenylalanine or tryptophan, this likely comes from a read error. This chain joins TRBV29-1 and TRBJ2-1; 7 bases are a match to TRBD1. Trimming took 7 bases from V and 8 from J; bases not matched to a gene: 14. CDR1 is SQVTM and CDR2 is ANQGSEA in the germline V gene. The CDR3 is made up of 14 amino acids. In nucleotides, the CDR3 is TGCAGCGCCACAAGACAGGGTTGGCGGGATGAGCAGTTCTTA. This sequence encodes CSATRQGWRDEQFL.